The clone carrying this T cell receptor (beta chain) has a count of ten or more. RNA transcripts were the template for amplifying TCR beta CDR3 regions. The primer set for the first-round RT-PCR of the TCR CDR3 was HTBI. One entry per CDR3 protein, called by TCRdb with MiXCR from the multiplex PCR reads. This repertoire shows about 600,000 distinct CDR3 sequences, around 15% found once; its top ten account for around 3.5%. The data are from a study of T cells in Graves' hyperthyroidism and ophthalmopathy. The sequenced sample consisted of blood. This clonotype was obtained from a woman aged 40 to 50 with Graves' ophthalmopathy.

CDR3 DNA: TGCGCCAGCAGTTCGTACTCAGGGGTGGCCTCTGGGGCCAACGTCCTGACTTTC. Translated, it gives CASSSYSGVASGANVLTF. The V gene is TRBV10-2, the J gene TRBJ2-6, with D tentatively TRBD1 (6 bases). This CDR3 has 18 amino acids. Trimming removed 5 bases from V and 0 bases from J, with 17 bases in between. Germline-derived CDR1 and CDR2 are WSHSY and SAAADI.